The 10 T cell receptor beta chains below were found in one sample sequenced in a study of T cell responses to AZD1222 COVID-19 vaccine. The repertoire was sequenced with immunoSEQ multiplex PCR; TCRdb's copy has only in-frame clones and lacks some. The sample has 90,000 to 150,000 clones, about nine tenths seen once. The source material was peripheral blood, sampled 28 days after the second AZD1222 dose. The receptor source for this set is an adult who received the AZD1222 COVID-19 vaccine.

The chain combines TRBV11-2 with TRBJ2-3; 9 bases match TRBD2. V lost 5 bases, J lost 4 bases, and 13 bases stayed unmatched. CDR3 length equals 17 residues. Germline V gene data show CDR1 as SGHAT and CDR2 as FQNNGV. The CDR3 nucleotides read TGTGCCAGCAGCCAATGGGGCAGCGGGGGGTGGTCAGATACGCAGTATTTT. Translating it yields CASSQWGSGGWSDTQYF.

The gene calls are TRBV5-1 and TRBJ1-1, with D maybe TRBD1 (5 bases). Deletions cut 3 bases from V and 0 bases from J, with 15 bases between. Germline V CDR1 and CDR2: SGHRS, YFSETQ. This CDR3 has 16 amino acids. The CDR3 loop is CASSWGGYSMNTEAFF. CDR3 nucleotide sequence: TGCGCCAGCAGCTGGGGCGGCTATTCTATGAACACTGAAGCTTTCTTT.

The genes are TRBV13 and TRBJ1-1; 8 bases map to TRBD1. The CDR3 spans 15 residues. Germline CDR1 and CDR2: PRHDT and FYEKMQ (reference sequence). Trimming at V came to 0 bases and at J to 1 base, leaving 1 base not matched to a gene. The CDR3 region is CASSLGDRANTEAFF. CDR3 nucleotide sequence: TGTGCCAGCAGCTTAGGGGACAGGGCGAACACTGAAGCTTTCTTT.

The chain combines TRBV6-2 or TRBV6-3 with TRBJ1-3, with TRBD1 matching over 7 bases. The germline gives CDR1 MNHEY, CDR2 SVGEGT. The CDR3 has 15 amino acids. The junction had 6 bases not matched to a gene; V was cut back by 6 bases and J by 1 base. The CDR3: CASRPTGVSGNTIYF. The CDR3 DNA reads TGTGCCAGCAGACCTACAGGGGTGTCTGGAAACACCATATATTTT.

In its sample, this clone was seen a few times. The gene calls are TRBV27 and TRBJ2-7, with D tentatively TRBD2 (7 bases). CDR1 and CDR2 (germline): MNHEY, SMNVEV (reference sequence). The CDR3 spans 15 residues. The ends were cut back, 5 bases at V and 5 bases at J, with 19 bases in the middle. CDR3: CASSARWGGRHEQYF. CDR3 coding DNA: TGTGCCAGCAGTGCCCGTTGGGGGGGCAGGCACGAGCAGTACTTC.

V is TRBV9 and J is TRBJ1-6; TRBD1 matches 9 bases. This CDR3 region has 14 residues. Trimming cost V 3 bases and J 9 bases; bases outside gene matches: 4. CDR1 and CDR2 (germline): SGDLS, YYNGEE. The CDR3 DNA reads as TGTGCCAGCAGCGGGACAGGGGAGGGTTCACCCCTCCACTTT. Its protein product is CASSGTGEGSPLHF. The complete variable domain, with remaining parts taken from reference TRBV9 and TRBJ1-6, reads DSGVTQTPKHLITATGQRVTLRCSPRSGDLSVYWYQQSLDQGLQFLIQYYNGEERAKGNILERFSAQQFPDLHSELNLSSLELGDSALYFCASSGTGEGSPLHFGNGTRLTVT.

The chain is built from TRBV4-2 and TRBJ1-1, with D perhaps TRBD1 (5 bases). This CDR3 has 19 amino acids. Trimming took 2 bases from V and 5 from J, leaving 27 bases between them. The germline V gene has CDR1 LGHNA and CDR2 YNFKEQ. The CDR3 DNA reads TGTGCCAGCAGCCAACCGTTTTCGAGACAGAGGGCTTTTGGGACTGAAGCTTTCTTT. Its protein is CASSQPFSRQRAFGTEAFF.

This clone was seen more than once but under ten times. The chain employs TRBV6-5 and TRBJ2-2; TRBD1 might be the D (6 bases). CDR1 MNHEY and CDR2 SVGAGI come from the germline V gene. The V gene lost 6 bases and the J gene lost 5 bases, with 13 bases spanning the gap. The CDR3 covers 14 residues. In nucleotides, the CDR3 is TGTGCCAGCAGGGGAAACAGGGATACCGGGGAGCTGTTTTTT. It yields the protein CASRGNRDTGELFF.

The chain has TRBV7-3 and TRBJ2-1; D assignment may be TRBD1 or TRBD2 (6 bases each). From germline, CDR1 is SGHTA and CDR2 FQGTGA. The CDR3 contains 13 residues. The V end lost 7 bases, the J end lost 10 bases, and 17 bases lay between the germline ends. CDR3 bases: TGTGCCAGCAACCCGACAGGCGGGGAAGAGCAGTTCTTC. It translates to CASNPTGGEEQFF.

The chain carries TRBV4-3 and TRBJ1-2; 7 bases line up with TRBD1. The CDR3 length is 15 residues. Germline loops: CDR1 LGHNA, CDR2 YSLEER. The junction had 8 bases not matched to a gene; V was cut back by 5 bases and J by 2 bases. DNA for the CDR3: TGCGCCAGCAGCTTTTCACAGGGGTACAACTATGGCTACACCTTC. Encoded protein: CASSFSQGYNYGYTF.